Below are 7 T cell receptor beta chains sequenced from a single sample in a study of blood T cells in healthy people across ages. Through a sample-barcoded 5' primer and a J-beta primer mix, a second PCR was run for roughly 7 to 12 cycles. TCRdb fed the 5' RACE reads into MiXCR, producing one record per CDR3 protein. The table includes 1.5 million to 2 million distinct CDR3 sequences, 28% detected once. The sample was blood. The receptors come from a woman aged 30 to 39 in good health.

There are many counts of this clonotype. The chain joins TRBV6-5 to TRBJ2-7; TRBD2 aligns across 10 bases. V shed 5 bases, J shed 7 bases, and the junction held 5 bases outside the gene matches. CDR3 length: 13 amino acids. Germline V gene lookup returns CDR1 MNHEY and CDR2 SVGAGI. CDR3 region: CASSRGLAWEQYF. Written as DNA, the CDR3 is TGTGCCAGCAGTAGGGGACTAGCGTGGGAGCAGTACTTC.

This clonotype was seen repeatedly, ten times or more. This sequence joins TRBV27 and TRBJ1-2; D gene uncertain. This CDR3 comprises 13 residues. Deletions cut 6 bases from V and 7 bases from J, with 15 bases between. Germline values: CDR1 MNHEY, CDR2 SMNVEV (reference sequence). The CDR3, as DNA: TGTGCCAGCAGCTCCGGGGTCGTCCGTGGCTACACCTTC. Residues: CASSSGVVRGYTF.

This chain uses TRBV27 with TRBJ1-6; D is undetermined. The CDR3 runs 14 residues. Looked up from germline, CDR1 is MNHEY and CDR2 is SMNVEV (reference sequence). V dropped 3 bases and J dropped 8 bases, with 11 bases sitting between them. The CDR3 reads CASSFSGVYSPLHF. CDR3 bases: TGTGCCAGCAGTTTTAGCGGGGTCTATTCACCCCTCCACTTT.

The CDR3 sequence: CASSQGIASNTGELFF. CDR3 sequence (DNA): TGTGCCAGCAGCCAAGGGATCGCCTCGAACACCGGGGAGCTGTTTTTT. This chain links TRBV3-1 with TRBJ2-2, with unresolved D. The CDR3 is 16 amino acids. V lost 1 base and J lost 0, with 9 bases in between. Germline CDR1 reads LGHDT; CDR2 reads YNNKEL (reference sequence).

This clonotype was found a few times. The chain employs TRBV10-3 and TRBJ2-5; 7 bases are shared with TRBD2. The trim removed 4 bases at V and 2 bases at J, leaving 4 bases unmatched. Germline V gene lookup returns CDR1 ENHRY and CDR2 SYGVKD. The CDR3 runs to 14 residues. The CDR3 coding sequence is TGTGCCATCAGTGGGGCTAGCGGACAAGAGACCCAGTACTTC. It yields the protein CAISGASGQETQYF.

This clonotype was detected once. The chain uses TRBV5-1 and TRBJ2-2; D perhaps matches TRBD2 (6 bases). V dropped 0 bases and J dropped 4 bases, with 10 bases sitting between them. Germline CDR1 reads SGHRS; CDR2 reads YFSETQ. This CDR3 is 15 amino acids long. CDR3 loop: CASSLGQEGTGELFF. The CDR3 DNA follows: TGCGCCAGCAGCTTGGGCCAGGAGGGCACCGGGGAGCTGTTTTTT. The whole variable domain, filled in from reference TRBV5-1 and TRBJ2-2, reads KAGVTQTPRYLIKTRGQQVTLSCSPISGHRSVSWYQQTPGQGLQFLFEYFSETQRNKGNFPGRFSGRQFSNSRSEMNVSTLELGDSALYLCASSLGQEGTGELFFGEGSRLTVL.

The chain has TRBV4-1 and TRBJ1-1; D not certain. This CDR3 has 14 residues. Trimming left V 1 base short and J 4 bases short, with 10 bases between. Germline V gene data show CDR1 as MGHRA and CDR2 as YSYEKL. CDR3 coding DNA: TGCGCCAGCAGCCAAGGACGATGGCTCACTGAAGCTTTCTTT. This codes for CASSQGRWLTEAFF.